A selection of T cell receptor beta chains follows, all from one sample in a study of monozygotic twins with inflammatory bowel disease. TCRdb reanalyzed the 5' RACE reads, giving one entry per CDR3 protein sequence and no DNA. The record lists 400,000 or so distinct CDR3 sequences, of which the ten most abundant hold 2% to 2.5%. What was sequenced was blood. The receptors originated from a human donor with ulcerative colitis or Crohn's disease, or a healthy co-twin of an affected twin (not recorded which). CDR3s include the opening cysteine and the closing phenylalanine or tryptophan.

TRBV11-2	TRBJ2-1	CASSHYPGTPYNEQFF
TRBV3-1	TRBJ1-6	CASSQGPSNSPLHF
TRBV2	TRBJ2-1	CASSRPGLALNEQFF
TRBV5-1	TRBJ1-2	CASSLETGASAGYTF
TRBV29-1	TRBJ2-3	CSVELSSGTQYF
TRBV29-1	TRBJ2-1	CSVDSGASSYNEQFF
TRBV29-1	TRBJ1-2	CSGGSTTGYGNGYTF
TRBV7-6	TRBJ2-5	CASSLVGGGPMETQYF
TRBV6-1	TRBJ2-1	CASSPHPGLGNEQFF
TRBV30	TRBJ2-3	CAWRGLATDTQYF
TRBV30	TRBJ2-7	CAWSVGGTEQYF
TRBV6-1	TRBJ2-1	CASSEYSYNEQFF
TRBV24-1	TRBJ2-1	CATSVRIAGGMNEQFF
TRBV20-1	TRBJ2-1	CSARGPGGSYNEQFF
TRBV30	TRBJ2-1	CAWSSTGAEQFF
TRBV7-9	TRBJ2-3	CASSLSRDRGDTQYF
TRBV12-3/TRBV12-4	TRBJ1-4	CASSPWTGLNEKLFF
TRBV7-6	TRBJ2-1	CASSPLAGVLFF
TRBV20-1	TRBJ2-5	CSAPWRDERHQYF
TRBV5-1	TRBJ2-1	CASSFEAGGRNEQFF
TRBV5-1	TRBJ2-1	CASSLGRGDNEQFF
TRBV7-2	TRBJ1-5	CASSLGTDQPQHF
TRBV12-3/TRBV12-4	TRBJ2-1	CASSLAYNEQLF
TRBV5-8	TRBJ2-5	CASSRMGEETQYF
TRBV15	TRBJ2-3	CATSRGNGPQDHTQYF
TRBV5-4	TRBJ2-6	CASSSKLAGSGANVLTF
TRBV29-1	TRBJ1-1	CSGKILNTEAFF